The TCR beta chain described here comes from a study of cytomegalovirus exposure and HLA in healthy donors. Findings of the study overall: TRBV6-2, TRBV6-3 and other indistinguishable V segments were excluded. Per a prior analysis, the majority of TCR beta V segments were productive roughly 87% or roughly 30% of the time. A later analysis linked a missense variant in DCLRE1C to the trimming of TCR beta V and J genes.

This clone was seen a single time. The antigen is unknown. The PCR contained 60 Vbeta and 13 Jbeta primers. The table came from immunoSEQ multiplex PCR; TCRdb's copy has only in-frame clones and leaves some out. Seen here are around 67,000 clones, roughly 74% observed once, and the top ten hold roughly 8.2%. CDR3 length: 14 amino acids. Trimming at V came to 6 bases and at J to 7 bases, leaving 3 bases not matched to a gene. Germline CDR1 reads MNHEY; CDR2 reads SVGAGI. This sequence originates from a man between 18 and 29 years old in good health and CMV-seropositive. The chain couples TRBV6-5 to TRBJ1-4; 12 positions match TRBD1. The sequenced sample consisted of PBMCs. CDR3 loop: CASSRGQGAEKLFF. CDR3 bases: TGTGCCAGCAGCAGGGGACAGGGGGCTGAAAAACTGTTTTTT.